The present TCR beta chain was sequenced within a study of blood T cell repertoires in COVID-19. V trimming: 5 bases; J trimming: 5 bases; junction bases outside the gene matches: 9. Germline CDR1 and CDR2: MNHEY and SMNVEV (reference sequence). This CDR3 has 15 residues. Assay: immunoSEQ multiplex PCR; the TCRdb copy retains only in-frame clones and omits some. The table has approximately 280,000 clones, 90% seen once. Assignment of participants to cohorts was predicated upon participant-reported clinical history. The material sequenced was PBMCs or T cells enriched from blood (not recorded which). The sequence derives from a woman aged 18 to 35 with acute COVID-19. The V and J genes are TRBV27 and TRBJ1-2, with 9 bases matching TRBD1. CDR3 sequence reads: CASSPGDREGYGYTF. The CDR3 DNA reads as TGTGCCAGCAGTCCGGGGGACAGGGAGGGATATGGCTACACCTTC.